These T cell receptor beta chains were read from a single sample in a study of T cell responses to AZD1222 COVID-19 vaccine. Method: immunoSEQ multiplex PCR; TCRdb's copy keeps in-frame clones and lacks some. Of approximately 150,000 clones listed, approximately 88% are singletons. Sequencing was performed on peripheral blood, taken 28 days after the second AZD1222 dose. The source is an adult who received the AZD1222 COVID-19 vaccine. The CDR3 runs from the conserved cysteine through the conserved F or W. A D gene is named only where the DNA matches it firmly. The listing skips clone size in some rows; elsewhere it reads once, few, many or a size class.

V: TRBV14
D: .
J: TRBJ1-1
size: .
DNA: TGTGCCAGCAGCCAAGAGAACTTTGGGGACACTGAAGCTTTCTTT
CDR3: CASSQENFGDTEAFF

V: TRBV2
D: .
J: TRBJ2-1
size: .
DNA: TGTGCCAGCAGTTATCGAGCGGAGGGGAAAGAGCAGTTCTTC
CDR3: CASSYRAEGKEQFF

V: TRBV12-3/TRBV12-4
D: .
J: TRBJ2-5
size: .
DNA: TGTGCCAGCAGCTCCTCTGGCCCAGGGACCCAGTACTTC
CDR3: CASSSSGPGTQYF

V: TRBV12-3/TRBV12-4
D: .
J: TRBJ1-2
size: .
DNA: TGTGCCAGCAGTTTTCTATTGGCGAGAGGCTACACCTTC
CDR3: CASSFLLARGYTF

V: TRBV18
D: .
J: TRBJ1-1
size: .
DNA: TGTGCCAGCTCACCACGCCCCTCCCTGAGGTTTACTGAAGCTTTCTTT
CDR3: CASSPRPSLRFTEAFF

V: TRBV5-1
D: .
J: TRBJ2-7
size: .
DNA: TGCGCCAGCAGCCCGGAGACAGCCCTAATCTCCTACGAGCAGTACTTC
CDR3: CASSPETALISYEQYF

V: TRBV2
D: .
J: TRBJ1-2
size: .
DNA: TGTGCCAGCAGTGGGTTCCAGGACTATGGCTACACCTTC
CDR3: CASSGFQDYGYTF

V: TRBV13
D: TRBD1
J: TRBJ1-1
size: .
DNA: TGTGCCAGCAGCCAAGGGACAGGGGGCTTCGAACCTTTCTTT
CDR3: CASSQGTGGFEPFF

V: TRBV2
D: TRBD2
J: TRBJ2-3
size: .
DNA: TGTGCCAGCAGTGAACTAGCGGGAAACACAGATACGCAGTATTTT
CDR3: CASSELAGNTDTQYF

V: TRBV11-2
D: .
J: TRBJ2-7
size: .
DNA: TGTGCCAGCAGCTTAGAATCGAGAGGCCCCCCACATTTC
CDR3: CASSLESRGPPHF

V: TRBV7-9
D: .
J: TRBJ2-1
size: .
DNA: TGTGCCAGCAGCTTAGGGGATTACAATGAGCAGTTCTTC
CDR3: CASSLGDYNEQFF

V: TRBV25-1
D: .
J: TRBJ2-7
size: once
DNA: TGTGCCAGCAGTGAAGGGGGCGAGCAGTACTTC
CDR3: CASSEGGEQYF

V: TRBV18
D: .
J: TRBJ2-7
size: .
DNA: TGTGCCAGCTCACCTCGGACCCGGGGCGACGAGCAGTACTTC
CDR3: CASSPRTRGDEQYF

V: TRBV5-1
D: .
J: TRBJ2-7
size: .
DNA: TGCGCCAGCAGCTACTACAGTGCCAGCGAGCAGTACTTC
CDR3: CASSYYSASEQYF

V: TRBV21-1
D: .
J: TRBJ2-5
size: .
DNA: TGTGCCAGCAGCAAATCACCGGGACTAGCCCAAGAGACCCAGTACTTC
CDR3: CASSKSPGLAQETQYF